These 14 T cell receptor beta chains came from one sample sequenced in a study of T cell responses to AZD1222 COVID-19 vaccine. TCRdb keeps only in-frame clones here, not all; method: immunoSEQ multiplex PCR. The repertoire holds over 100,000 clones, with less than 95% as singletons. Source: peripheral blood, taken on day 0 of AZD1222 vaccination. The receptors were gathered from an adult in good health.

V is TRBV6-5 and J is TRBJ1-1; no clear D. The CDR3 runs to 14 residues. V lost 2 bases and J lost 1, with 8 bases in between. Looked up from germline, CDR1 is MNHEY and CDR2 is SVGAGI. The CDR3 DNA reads TGTGCCAGCAGTTACGATTGGCAGAACACTGAAGCTTTCTTT. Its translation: CASSYDWQNTEAFF.

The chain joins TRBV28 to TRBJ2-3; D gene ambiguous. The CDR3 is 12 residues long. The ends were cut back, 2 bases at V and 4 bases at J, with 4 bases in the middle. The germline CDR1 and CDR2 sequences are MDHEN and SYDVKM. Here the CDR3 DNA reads TGTGCCAGCAGTTTAAAGGCAGATACGCAGTATTTT. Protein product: CASSLKADTQYF.

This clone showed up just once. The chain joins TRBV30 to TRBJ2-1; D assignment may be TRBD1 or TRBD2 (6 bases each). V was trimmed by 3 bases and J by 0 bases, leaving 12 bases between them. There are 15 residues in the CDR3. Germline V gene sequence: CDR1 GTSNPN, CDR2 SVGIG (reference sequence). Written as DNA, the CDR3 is TGTGCCTGGAGAGGGGGGTTAAGCTCCTACAATGAGCAGTTCTTC. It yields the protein CAWRGGLSSYNEQFF.

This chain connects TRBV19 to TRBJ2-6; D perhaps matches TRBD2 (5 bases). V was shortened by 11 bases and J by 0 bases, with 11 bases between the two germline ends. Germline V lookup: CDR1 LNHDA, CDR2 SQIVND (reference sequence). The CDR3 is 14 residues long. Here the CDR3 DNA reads TGTGCCGTTTCGGGGAGCTCTGGGGCCAACGTCCTGACTTTC. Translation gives CAVSGSSGANVLTF.

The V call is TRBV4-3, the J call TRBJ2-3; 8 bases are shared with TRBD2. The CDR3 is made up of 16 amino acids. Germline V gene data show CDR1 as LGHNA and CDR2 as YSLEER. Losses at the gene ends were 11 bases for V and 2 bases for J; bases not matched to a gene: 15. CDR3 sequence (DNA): TGCGCCTCTAGTGGAGCGGGGGACGGTTCCACAGATACGCAGTATTTT. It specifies CASSGAGDGSTDTQYF.

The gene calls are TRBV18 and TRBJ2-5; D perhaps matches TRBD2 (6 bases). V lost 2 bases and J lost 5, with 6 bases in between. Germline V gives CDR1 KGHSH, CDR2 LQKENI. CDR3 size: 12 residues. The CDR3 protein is CASSPAGETQYF. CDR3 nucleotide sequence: TGTGCCAGCTCACCAGCGGGGGAGACCCAGTACTTC.

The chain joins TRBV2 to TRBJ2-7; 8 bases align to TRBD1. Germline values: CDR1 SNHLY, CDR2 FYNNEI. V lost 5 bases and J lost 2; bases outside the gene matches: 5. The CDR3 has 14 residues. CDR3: CASSLTGETYEQYF. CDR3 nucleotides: TGTGCCAGCAGTCTGACAGGGGAAACCTACGAGCAGTACTTC.

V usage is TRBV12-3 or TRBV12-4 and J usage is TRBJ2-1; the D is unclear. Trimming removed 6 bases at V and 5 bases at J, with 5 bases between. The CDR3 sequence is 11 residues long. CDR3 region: CASRSDNEQFF. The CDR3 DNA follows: TGTGCCAGCAGATCCGACAATGAGCAGTTCTTC.

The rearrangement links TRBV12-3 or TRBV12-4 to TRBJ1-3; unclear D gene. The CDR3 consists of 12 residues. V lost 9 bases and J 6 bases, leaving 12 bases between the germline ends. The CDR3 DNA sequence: TGTGCCAGGCCCCCGATGATAAACACCATATATTTT. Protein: CARPPMINTIYF.

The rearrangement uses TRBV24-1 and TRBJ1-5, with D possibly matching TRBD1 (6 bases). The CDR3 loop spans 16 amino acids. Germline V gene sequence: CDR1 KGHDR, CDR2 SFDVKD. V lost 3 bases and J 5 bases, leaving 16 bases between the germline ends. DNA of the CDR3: TGTGCCACCAGTGATGCGGACGGAGGGGGTTATCAGCCCCAGCATTTT. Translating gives CATSDADGGGYQPQHF.

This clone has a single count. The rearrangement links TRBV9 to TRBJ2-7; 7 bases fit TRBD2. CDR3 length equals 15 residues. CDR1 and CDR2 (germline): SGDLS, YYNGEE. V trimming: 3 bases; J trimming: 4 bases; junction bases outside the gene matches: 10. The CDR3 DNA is TGTGCCAGCAGCGCCCTCGTGGGGGGGTTTTACGAGCAGTACTTC. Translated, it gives CASSALVGGFYEQYF. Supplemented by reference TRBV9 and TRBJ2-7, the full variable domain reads DSGVTQTPKHLITATGQRVTLRCSPRSGDLSVYWYQQSLDQGLQFLIQYYNGEERAKGNILERFSAQQFPDLHSELNLSSLELGDSALYFCASSALVGGFYEQYFGPGTRLTVT.

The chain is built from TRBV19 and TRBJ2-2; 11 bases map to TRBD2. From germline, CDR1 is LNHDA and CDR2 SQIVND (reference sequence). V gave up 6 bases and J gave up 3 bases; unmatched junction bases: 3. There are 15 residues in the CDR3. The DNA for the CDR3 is TGTGCCAGTAGGACACTAGCGGGGGACACCGGGGAGCTGTTTTTT. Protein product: CASRTLAGDTGELFF.

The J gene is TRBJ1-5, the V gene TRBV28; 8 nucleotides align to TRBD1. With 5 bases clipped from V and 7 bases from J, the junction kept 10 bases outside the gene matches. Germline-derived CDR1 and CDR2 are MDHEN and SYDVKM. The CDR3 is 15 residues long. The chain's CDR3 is CASSTTGEGLQPQHF. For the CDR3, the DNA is TGTGCCAGCAGTACGACAGGGGAAGGTTTGCAGCCCCAGCATTTT. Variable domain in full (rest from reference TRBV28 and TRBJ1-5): DVKVTQSSRYLVKRTGEKVFLECVQDMDHENMFWYRQDPGLGLRLIYFSYDVKMKEKGDIPEGYSVSREKKERFSLILESASTNQTSMYLCASSTTGEGLQPQHFGDGTRLSIL.

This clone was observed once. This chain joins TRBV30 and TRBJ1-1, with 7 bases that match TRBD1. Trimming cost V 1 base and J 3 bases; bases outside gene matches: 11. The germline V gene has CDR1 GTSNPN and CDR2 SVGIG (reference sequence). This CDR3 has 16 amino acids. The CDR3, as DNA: TGTGCCTGGAGTGCTAGACAGGGAGTCGTTTACACTGAAGCTTTCTTT. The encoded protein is CAWSARQGVVYTEAFF.